The 22 T cell receptor beta chains given below trace back to one sample, sequenced in a study of blood T cell repertoires in COVID-19. The method was immunoSEQ multiplex PCR; TCRdb's version includes in-frame clones alone and lacks a portion of them. The repertoire has roughly 200,000 clones, about 81% of them found once; the top ten carry about an eighth. Sequenced input: peripheral blood. Every receptor here comes from a woman of 80 years or more with COVID-19, enrolled during active disease.

This clone was observed once. The chain combines TRBV2 with TRBJ2-2; 11 nucleotides match TRBD2. V lost 8 bases and J lost 2; bases outside the gene matches: 7. CDR3 length: 16 amino acids. Germline values: CDR1 SNHLY, CDR2 FYNNEI. The DNA for the CDR3 is TGTGCCAGCTCGAGACTAGCGGGACCAAACACCGGGGAGCTGTTTTTT. Its protein product is CASSRLAGPNTGELFF.

This chain joins TRBV6-5 and TRBJ1-2; TRBD1 aligns across 8 bases. V was pared by 5 bases and J by 4 bases, with 9 bases of the junction left unmatched. CDR1 and CDR2 (germline): MNHEY, SVGAGI. The length of the CDR3 is 15 residues. The CDR3 reads CASSPWTGQTYGYTF. CDR3 DNA sequence: TGTGCCAGCAGTCCCTGGACAGGGCAAACCTATGGCTACACCTTC.

This CDR3 is CASSSPTGGNTEAFF. CDR3 nucleotide sequence: TGTGCCAGCAGCTCCCCCACGGGGGGGAACACTGAAGCTTTCTTT. This chain joins TRBV5-4 and TRBJ1-1; the D gene is possibly TRBD1 (5 bases). The CDR3 has 15 amino acids. Germline values: CDR1 SGHNT, CDR2 YYREEE (reference sequence). The germline V and J ends were trimmed by 3 bases and 1 base, with 13 bases remaining between them.

The chain links TRBV5-5 to TRBJ2-2; TRBD2 is a possible D gene (6 bases). This CDR3 is built from 14 residues. V was shortened by 0 bases and J by 6 bases, with 9 bases between the two germline ends. In germline, CDR1 is SGHKS, CDR2 YYEKEE (reference sequence). CDR3 region: CASSLVGGSGELFF. Here the CDR3 DNA reads TGTGCCAGCAGCTTGGTCGGGGGTTCCGGGGAGCTGTTTTTT.

The rearrangement joins TRBV19 to TRBJ2-7; D gene unclear. Germline V gives CDR1 LNHDA, CDR2 SQIVND (reference sequence). The CDR3 is made up of 13 amino acids. V was clipped by 6 bases and J by 3 bases, with 12 bases between them. CDR3 sequence (DNA): TGTGCCAGTAGCAAAGACACTCGCTACGAGCAGTACTTC. It is translated as CASSKDTRYEQYF.

The rearrangement uses TRBV9 and TRBJ1-1; D uncertain. The germline gives CDR1 SGDLS, CDR2 YYNGEE. The V gene lost 0 bases and the J gene lost 5 bases, with 11 bases spanning the gap. CDR3 length: 14 amino acids. CDR3: CASSVDRGGTEAFF. In DNA, the CDR3 is TGTGCCAGCAGCGTAGATCGGGGAGGTACTGAAGCTTTCTTT.

The count of this clone is one. The chain employs TRBV7-2 and TRBJ2-1; TRBD2 aligns across 9 bases. V dropped 3 bases and J dropped 8; count of bases not matched to a gene: 8. The length of the CDR3 is 15 residues. CDR1 and CDR2 from the germline V gene are SGHTA and FQGNSA. As DNA, the CDR3 is TGTGCCAGCAGCTTCTTTAGCGGGAGCCTCTATGAGCAGTTCTTC. This codes for CASSFFSGSLYEQFF.

The CDR3 sequence: CASSEGASGGQETQYF. The CDR3 DNA follows: TGTGCCAGCAGTGAAGGGGCTAGCGGGGGGCAAGAGACCCAGTACTTC. The chain employs TRBV25-1 and TRBJ2-5; 11 positions agree with TRBD2. Germline CDR1 is MGHDK and CDR2 is SYGVNS. The V and J ends lost 2 bases and 2 bases, in that order; junction bases with no gene match: 4. The CDR3 consists of 16 residues.

Here the CDR3 reads CASSPGGYEQYF. The CDR3 DNA sequence: TGTGCCAGCAGTCCCGGGGGCTACGAGCAGTACTTC. The chain carries TRBV12-3 or TRBV12-4 and TRBJ2-7; tentative D call: TRBD2 (6 bases). V lost 5 bases and J lost 3, with 8 bases in between. The CDR3 loop spans 12 amino acids.

This rearrangement joins TRBV19 to TRBJ1-3; D unresolved. The CDR3 is made up of 12 amino acids. V lost 6 bases and J lost 4, with 7 bases in between. Germline V lookup: CDR1 LNHDA, CDR2 SQIVND (reference sequence). This chain's CDR3 is CASSSRGNTIYF. In nucleotides, the CDR3 is TGTGCCAGTAGCTCCAGAGGAAACACCATATATTTT. Filled out from reference TRBV19 and TRBJ1-3, the complete variable domain reads DGGITQSPKYLFRKEGQNVTLSCEQNLNHDAMYWYRQDPGQGLRLIYYSQIVNDFQKGDIAEGYSVSREKKESFPLTVTSAQKNPTAFYLCASSSRGNTIYFGEGSWLTVV.

This clone turned up a few times. The V and J genes are TRBV10-1 and TRBJ2-7; maybe TRBD1 (6 bases). The ends were cut back, 6 bases at V and 3 bases at J, with 15 bases in the middle. The CDR3 covers 14 residues. Germline V CDR1 and CDR2: WNHNN, SYGVQD (reference sequence). CDR3 sequence: CASRRTERIYEQYF. In DNA, the CDR3 is TGCGCCAGCAGGAGGACAGAAAGAATCTACGAGCAGTACTTC.

Only one count was recorded for this clone. J is TRBJ2-1 and V is TRBV12-3 or TRBV12-4; D uncertain. Trimming cost V 3 bases and J 9 bases, with 6 bases left between them. The CDR3 totals 11 residues. The CDR3: CASSLGFEQFF. Written as DNA, the CDR3 is TGTGCCAGCAGTTTGGGCTTTGAGCAGTTCTTC.

The J gene is TRBJ2-7, the V gene TRBV7-2, with D tentatively TRBD2 (5 bases). The CDR3 totals 14 residues. The V end lost 2 bases, the J end lost 3 bases, and 11 bases lay between the germline ends. Germline CDR1 SGHTA, CDR2 FQGNSA. In DNA form, the CDR3 reads TGTGCCAGCAGCTTAATGAGGGAGAGCTACGAGCAGTACTTC. Protein product: CASSLMRESYEQYF.

This sequence joins TRBV7-2 and TRBJ2-1, with D perhaps TRBD2 (6 bases). Deletions cut 4 bases from V and 0 bases from J, with 13 bases between. The CDR3 is 16 residues long. Germline CDR1 SGHTA, CDR2 FQGNSA. CDR3 coding DNA: TGTGCCAGCAGCTCGGGACTCCTGAGCTCCTACAATGAGCAGTTCTTC. This translates into CASSSGLLSSYNEQFF.

The gene calls are TRBV2 and TRBJ2-7; D call uncertain. Germline loops: CDR1 SNHLY, CDR2 FYNNEI. The V and J ends lost 6 bases and 0 bases respectively, with 3 bases between them. There are 11 residues in the CDR3. The CDR3 DNA follows: TGTGCCAGCAGGAGCTCCTACGAGCAGTACTTC. Translating it yields CASRSSYEQYF.

This clone was picked up a small number of times. The J gene is TRBJ2-5, the V gene TRBV4-1, with 14 bases aligning to TRBD2. The V and J ends lost 1 base and 3 bases, in that order; junction bases with no gene match: 1. CDR3 length: 16 residues. Germline assignment: CDR1 MGHRA and CDR2 YSYEKL. The CDR3 reads CASSQVTSGREETQYF. CDR3 DNA sequence: TGCGCCAGCAGCCAAGTGACTAGCGGGAGGGAAGAGACCCAGTACTTC.

The chain couples TRBV11-2 to TRBJ2-1; 9 nucleotides match TRBD2. Germline CDR1 SGHAT, CDR2 FQNNGV. V trimming: 5 bases; J trimming: 5 bases; junction bases outside the gene matches: 13. The CDR3 length is 17 residues. CDR3 region: CASSPMPGLARDNEQFF. CDR3 in DNA: TGTGCCAGCAGCCCTATGCCGGGACTAGCAAGAGACAATGAGCAGTTCTTC.

This clone was seen a handful of times. The chain joins TRBV19 to TRBJ2-5, with TRBD2 identical over 11 bases. Germline V gives CDR1 LNHDA, CDR2 SQIVND (reference sequence). Trimming removed 3 bases from V and 4 bases from J; junction bases left unmatched: 7. The CDR3 has 16 amino acids. CDR3 in DNA: TGTGCCAGTAGTATCGGGGGACTAGCGGTCGGAGAGACCCAGTACTTC. Amino acid sequence: CASSIGGLAVGETQYF.

This sequence joins TRBV10-2 and TRBJ1-4; 7 nucleotides line up with TRBD1. CDR1 is WSHSY, CDR2 SAAADI, per germline. The CDR3 extends over 17 amino acids. Trimming at V came to 4 bases and at J to 0 bases, leaving 8 bases not matched to a gene. CDR3 region: CASSVTGVGTTNEKLFF. The CDR3 DNA reads TGCGCCAGCAGTGTTACAGGGGTGGGGACAACTAATGAAAAACTGTTTTTT.

The chain combines TRBV5-5 with TRBJ2-7; 9 positions match TRBD2. The ends lost 4 bases at V and 6 bases at J; junction bases unmatched: 11. The CDR3 extends over 15 amino acids. Germline V gene sequence: CDR1 SGHKS, CDR2 YYEKEE (reference sequence). In DNA form, the CDR3 reads TGTGCCAGCAGCCCCTTAGCGGGAGCTGCCGTCGAGCAGTACTTC. Encoded protein: CASSPLAGAAVEQYF.

The chain couples TRBV9 to TRBJ1-1; the D gene is possibly TRBD1 (6 bases). Trimming took off 4 bases at V and 3 bases at J, with 16 bases between the two ends. In germline, CDR1 is SGDLS, CDR2 YYNGEE. This CDR3 is built from 15 residues. In DNA, the CDR3 is TGTGCCAGCAGCTCCACAGGGTATCAATACACTGAAGCTTTCTTT. It yields the protein CASSSTGYQYTEAFF.

This rearrangement joins TRBV23-1 to TRBJ1-5; TRBD1 matches at 8 bases. TRBV23-1 is an ORF, and what it does is uncertain. V lost 3 bases, J lost 2 bases, and 6 bases stayed unmatched. The CDR3 runs to 16 residues. CDR3 DNA sequence: TGCGCCAGCAGTCACATCGACAGGGGTGGCAATCAGCCCCAGCATTTT. Protein sequence: CASSHIDRGGNQPQHF.